This T cell receptor beta chain comes out of a study of shared clonotypes between healthy human individuals. Study results and caveats: Clonotype sharing levels among donors were expected to vary with sequencing depth. Blood was the only sampled material, and tissue repertoires likely differ.

Note on this clone: Its matching antigen is unknown. Other DNA sequences within the sample encode an identical CDR3.

CDR1 is MDHEN and CDR2 is SYDVKM in the germline V gene. The CDR3 sequence is 11 residues long. V lost 3 bases, J lost 7 bases, and 7 bases lay in between. The table came from immunoSEQ multiplex PCR; TCRdb's copy has only in-frame clones and leaves some out. Altogether 2 million to 3 million clones are present, 90% to 95% being singletons, with the ten largest covering about 0.38%. Donors, healthy HIV-negative adults, lacked recent acute infections or vaccinations. Sequencing used naive CD4+ T cells from PBMCs. The subset is: CD45RA+ positively selected. The chain employs TRBV28 and TRBJ2-7, with D hard to call. The clonotype originates from a man between 18 and 29 years old in good health. Some clones in this sample may be carry-over from other donors' samples. The CDR3 coding sequence is TGTGCCAGCAGTTTGTTTGGTGAGCAGTACTTC. Translation: CASSLFGEQYF.